This TCR beta chain stems from a study of blood T cell repertoires in COVID-19 (dated by TCRdb to 2020 to 2021). As for the study more broadly: Samples from collaborators originated in the United States, Italy and Spain and spanned both the acute and convalescent phases of COVID-19. The prospective study material was composed of cDNA or gDNA derived from T cells, B-cell-depleted T cells, or PBMCs. Deeply sampled blood TCRbeta repertoires from subjects exposed to, actively infected with, or recovered from COVID-19 were included in the dataset. The repertoires were made available in a free public database intended to serve as a resource for research on the immune response to SARS-CoV-2. The samples were drawn from the first 160 participants of the ongoing ImmuneRACE study and from some 1,300 subjects provided by 6 global collaborators. A de-identified subject ID, COVID-19 status, age in years and sex were almost always included in the sample metadata. Where HLA class I and class II types were available, the types were taken from metadata supplied by the sample provider, not from assay-based typing.

The immunoSEQ Assay, a bias-controlled multiplex PCR, was used to amplify TCRbeta CDR3 regions from genomic DNA. As for the authors' bioinformatics: Nucleated cell counts per sample were estimated from amplification of reference gene primers within the assay. To quantify the absolute abundance of each unique TCRbeta CDR3 rearrangement, sequence reads were collapsed and filtered. Productive Simpson clonality was computed per sample as the square root of Simpson's diversity index over productive rearrangements. Held by TCRdb, this immuneACCESS table contains in-frame sequences only and omits some clones. Under half of the omission traces to an unresolved V gene where checked; the cause of the rest is unknown. Clone size and the V and J calls come from that table; the DNA yielded D and trimming. This sample lists some 70,000 clones; around 87% were detected once. The ten largest make up 6.6% of the sample.

Based on the germline V gene, the CDR1 and CDR2 sequences are SGHAT and FQNNGV. V lost 5 bases and J lost 1 base; the stretch between them is 8 bases long. The CDR3 holds 13 amino acids from the cysteine to the phenylalanine. The kept DNA is CDR3 alone, 39 bases in frame from the first base. Broad study findings and their caveats: The quantity of clinical and demographic metadata differed by source and by participant and was supplied without curation.

Each collaborating institution followed its own protocols to collect whole blood in K2EDTA tubes. For TCRbeta analysis, collaborator samples were shipped as frozen whole blood, as isolated PBMCs, or as DNA extracted from either sample type. As concerns this clone: This clone's antigen is unknown. Per-base quality was not reported, and no clone a single base away is much larger than it.

The chain is encoded by TRBV11-2 joined to TRBJ1-2; the D gene is unclear. This receptor was identified in a man aged 50 to 60 with active COVID-19. The specimen was peripheral blood. The nucleotide sequence is TGTGCCAGCAGCCCCGGGGATAACTATGGCTACACCTTC. The resulting protein is CASSPGDNYGYTF.